This T cell receptor beta chain was sequenced in a study of T-cell memory formation after mild COVID-19. The CDR3 sequence is 11 residues long. TCRdb re-called the 5' RACE reads through MiXCR, storing one row per CDR3 protein. Among 390,000 or so distinct CDR3 sequences listed, around a sixth were seen once. This sequence originates from a man between 18 and 29 years old who had mild COVID-19 (a few samples of this study predate the infection). Cell type and time point are not known. Source material: PBMCs or a T cell subset sorted from them (not recorded which). The rearrangement joins TRBV21-1 to TRBJ2-6; TRBD1 is the table's D call, not checked against the DNA. TRBV21-1 has pseudogene status. The CDR3 region is CASSKPGVLTF. CDR3 nucleotide sequence: TGTGCCAGCAGCAAGCCGGGCGTCCTGACTTTC.